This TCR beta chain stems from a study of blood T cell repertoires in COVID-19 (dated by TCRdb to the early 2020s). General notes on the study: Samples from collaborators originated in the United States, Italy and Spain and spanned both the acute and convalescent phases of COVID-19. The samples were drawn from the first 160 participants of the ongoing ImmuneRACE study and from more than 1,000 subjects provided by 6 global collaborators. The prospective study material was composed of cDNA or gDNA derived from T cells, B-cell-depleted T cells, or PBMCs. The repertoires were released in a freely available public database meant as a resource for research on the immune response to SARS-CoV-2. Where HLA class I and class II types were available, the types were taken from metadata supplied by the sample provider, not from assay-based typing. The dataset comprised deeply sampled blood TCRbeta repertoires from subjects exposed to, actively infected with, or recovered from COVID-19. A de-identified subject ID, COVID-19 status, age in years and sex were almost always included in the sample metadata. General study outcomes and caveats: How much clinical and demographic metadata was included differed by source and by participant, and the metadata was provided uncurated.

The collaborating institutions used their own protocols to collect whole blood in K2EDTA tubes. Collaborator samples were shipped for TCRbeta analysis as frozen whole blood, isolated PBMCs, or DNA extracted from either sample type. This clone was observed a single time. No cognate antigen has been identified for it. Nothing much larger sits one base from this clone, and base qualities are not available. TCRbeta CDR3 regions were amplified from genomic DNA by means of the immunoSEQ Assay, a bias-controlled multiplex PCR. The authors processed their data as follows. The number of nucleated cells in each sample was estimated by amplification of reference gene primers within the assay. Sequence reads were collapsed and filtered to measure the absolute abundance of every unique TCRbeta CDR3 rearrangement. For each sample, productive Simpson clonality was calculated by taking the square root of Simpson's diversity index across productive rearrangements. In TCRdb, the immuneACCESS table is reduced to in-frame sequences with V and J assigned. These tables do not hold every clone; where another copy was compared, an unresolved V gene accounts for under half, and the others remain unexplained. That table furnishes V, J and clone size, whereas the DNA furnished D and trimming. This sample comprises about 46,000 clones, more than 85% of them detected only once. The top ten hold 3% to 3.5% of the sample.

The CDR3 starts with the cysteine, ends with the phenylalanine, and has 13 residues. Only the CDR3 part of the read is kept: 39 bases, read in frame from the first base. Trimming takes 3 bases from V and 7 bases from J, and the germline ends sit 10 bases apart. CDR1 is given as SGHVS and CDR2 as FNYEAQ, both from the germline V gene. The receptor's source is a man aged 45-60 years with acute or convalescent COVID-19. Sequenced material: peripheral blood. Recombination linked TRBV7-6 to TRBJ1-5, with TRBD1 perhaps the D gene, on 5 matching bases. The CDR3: CASSLGYRQPQHF. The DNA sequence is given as TGTGCCAGCAGCTTGGGATACAGGCAGCCCCAGCATTTT. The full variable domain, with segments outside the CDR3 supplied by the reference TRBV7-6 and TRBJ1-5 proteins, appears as GAGVSQSPRYKVTKRGQDVALRCDPISGHVSLYWYRQALGQGPEFLTYFNYEAQQDKSGLPNDRFSAERPEGSISTLTIQRTEQRDSAMYRCASSLGYRQPQHFGDGTRLSIL.